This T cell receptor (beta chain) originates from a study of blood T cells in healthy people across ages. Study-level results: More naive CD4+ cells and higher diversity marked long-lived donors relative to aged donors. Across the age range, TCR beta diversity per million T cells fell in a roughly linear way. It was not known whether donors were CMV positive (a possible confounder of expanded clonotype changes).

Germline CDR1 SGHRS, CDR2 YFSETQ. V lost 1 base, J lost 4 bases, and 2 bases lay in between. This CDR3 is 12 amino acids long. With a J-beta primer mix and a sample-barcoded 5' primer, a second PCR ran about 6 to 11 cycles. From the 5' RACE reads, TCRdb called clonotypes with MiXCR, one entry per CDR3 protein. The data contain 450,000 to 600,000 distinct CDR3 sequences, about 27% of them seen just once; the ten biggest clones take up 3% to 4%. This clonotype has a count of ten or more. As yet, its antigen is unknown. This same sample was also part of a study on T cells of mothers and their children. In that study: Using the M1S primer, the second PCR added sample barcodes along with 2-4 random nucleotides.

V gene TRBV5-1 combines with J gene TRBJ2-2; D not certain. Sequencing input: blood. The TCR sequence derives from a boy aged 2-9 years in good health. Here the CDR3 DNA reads TGCGCCAGCAGCTTGTTCACCGGGGAGCTGTTTTTT. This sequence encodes CASSLFTGELFF.